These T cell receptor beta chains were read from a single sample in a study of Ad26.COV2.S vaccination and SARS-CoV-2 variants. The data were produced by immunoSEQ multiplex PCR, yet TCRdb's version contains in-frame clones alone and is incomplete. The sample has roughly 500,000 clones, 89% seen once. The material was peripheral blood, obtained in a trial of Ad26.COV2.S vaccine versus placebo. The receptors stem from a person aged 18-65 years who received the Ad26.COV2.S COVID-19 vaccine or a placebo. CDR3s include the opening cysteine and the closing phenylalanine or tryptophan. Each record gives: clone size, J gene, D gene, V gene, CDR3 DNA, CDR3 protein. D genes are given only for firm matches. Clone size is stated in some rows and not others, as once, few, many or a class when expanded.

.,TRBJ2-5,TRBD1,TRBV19,TGTGCCAGTAGTCTCACAGGGGATACTGTCCAAGAGACCCAGTACTTC,CASSLTGDTVQETQYF
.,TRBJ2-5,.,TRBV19,TGTGCCAGTAGTACCGATACAGGGTACGGGGAGACCCAGTACTTC,CASSTDTGYGETQYF
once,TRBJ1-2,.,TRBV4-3,TGCGCCAGCAGCCAAGAAGGAGGGCAGGCATCTAACTATGGCTACACCTTC,CASSQEGGQASNYGYTF
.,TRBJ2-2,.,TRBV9,TGTGCCAGCAGCGTAGACGGGGCGCGGGCCGGGGAGCTGTTTTTT,CASSVDGARAGELFF
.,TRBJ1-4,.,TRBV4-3,TGCGCCAGCAGCCAATCCCAGCCAGCGGTCGGTGAAAAACTGTTTTTT,CASSQSQPAVGEKLFF
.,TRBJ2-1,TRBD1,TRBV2,TGTGCCAGCAGTATCGGGACAGCCACCAATGAGCAGTTCTTC,CASSIGTATNEQFF
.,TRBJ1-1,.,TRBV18,TGTGCCAGCTCAAAAGGGAACACTGAAGCTTTCTTT,CASSKGNTEAFF
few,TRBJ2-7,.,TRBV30,TGTGCCTGGAGGTTTTCCGGGACCGCAACCTACGAGCAGTACTTC,CAWRFSGTATYEQYF
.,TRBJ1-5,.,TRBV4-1,TGCGCCAGCAGCCAAGGCAGGAATCAGCCCCAGCATTTT,CASSQGRNQPQHF
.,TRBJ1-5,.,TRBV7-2,TGTGCCAGCAGTTCCGGGACACTCCTTAGCAATCAGCCCCAGCATTTT,CASSSGTLLSNQPQHF
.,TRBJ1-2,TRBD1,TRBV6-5,TGTGCCAGCAGGGGTGGACAGGAAGGTTACTATGGCTACACCTTC,CASRGGQEGYYGYTF
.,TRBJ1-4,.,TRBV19,TGTGCCAGTAGTATAGTAGGCGGTGCAACTAATGAAAAACTGTTTTTT,CASSIVGGATNEKLFF
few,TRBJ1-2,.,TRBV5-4,TGTGCCAGCAGCTTGGGCGGAGTAGGTGGTGTCCCCTCGGGTGGCTACACCTTC,CASSLGGVGGVPSGGYTF